This TCR beta chain was identified in a study of T cells in Graves' hyperthyroidism and ophthalmopathy. From RNA transcripts, TCR beta CDR3 regions were amplified. Using the HTBI primer set, a first-round RT-PCR was run on the TCR CDR3. TCRdb itself ran the multiplex PCR reads through MiXCR, one entry per CDR3 protein. The data contain hundreds of thousands of distinct CDR3 sequences, roughly 20% of them seen just once; the ten biggest clones take up 16%. There are many counts of this clonotype. This CDR3 is 12 amino acids long. V shed 5 bases and J shed 11 bases, with 15 bases lying between them. Germline CDR1 LGHDT, CDR2 YNNKEL (reference sequence).

The TCR sequence derives from a woman in her forties or fifties with Graves' hyperthyroidism that later progressed to Graves' ophthalmopathy. V usage is TRBV3-1 and J usage is TRBJ1-1; D remains ambiguous. The sample taken for sequencing was blood. The CDR3 nucleotides read TGTGCCAGCAGCGGAGGAGAATTGCACGCTTTCTTT. Residues: CASSGGELHAFF.